This record concerns one T cell receptor beta chain sequence. What it recognizes is unknown. The germline V gene encodes CDR1 KGHSH and CDR2 LQKENI. The ends were cut back, 2 bases at V and 5 bases at J, with 10 bases in the middle. CDR3 size: 13 residues. Chemo-refractory metastatic non-small-cell lung cancer patients were treated with focal radiation plus CTLA-4 blockade with ipilimumab. The table came from immunoSEQ multiplex PCR; TCRdb's copy has only in-frame clones and leaves some out. The data hold roughly 130,000 clones, with about nine tenths observed a single time. This sample was included in a study of radiotherapy plus CTLA-4 blockade in lung cancer. Study context: Of the patients, about 17% showed objective responses and about 29% attained disease control. Points from the study as a whole: Dynamics of early blood T cell clones, together with interferon-beta, were reportedly the best predictors of response. TCR clones of tumor origin grew in blood after radiotherapy plus ipilimumab.

This chain uses TRBV18 with TRBJ2-7; possible D gene TRBD2, 6 bases. Sequencing used peripheral blood, obtained from a patient treated with radiotherapy plus ipilimumab. The source is a human donor with non-small cell lung cancer that progressed on radiotherapy plus ipilimumab. The CDR3 sequence: CASSPGGTDEQYF. CDR3 nucleotides: TGTGCCAGCTCACCAGGGGGGACCGACGAGCAGTACTTC.